These 28 T cell receptor beta chains share one sample of origin, sequenced in a study of blood T cell repertoires in COVID-19. Assay used: immunoSEQ multiplex PCR; TCRdb lists only in-frame clones, some missing. The sample has under 300,000 clones, 83% seen once. Source material: peripheral blood. The origin of the receptors is an elderly man with acute or convalescent COVID-19.

J is TRBJ2-3 and V is TRBV11-3, with 8 bases fitting TRBD1. The germline CDR1 and CDR2 sequences are SGHNT and YENEEA. The trim removed 3 bases at V and 3 bases at J, leaving 2 bases unmatched. This CDR3 contains 14 residues. This CDR3 is CASSLDRVTDTQYF. The CDR3 DNA sequence: TGTGCCAGCAGCTTGGACAGGGTAACAGATACGCAGTATTTT.

Only one count was recorded for this clone. The chain recombines TRBV6-5 with TRBJ1-5; D gene ambiguous. Between the trimmed V and J ends, which lost 0 bases and 4 bases, there was a span of 13 bases. This CDR3 region has 16 residues. In germline, CDR1 is MNHEY, CDR2 SVGAGI. In DNA form, the CDR3 reads TGTGCCAGCAGTTACTCGTCCCCCCCCGGGAATCAGCCCCAGCATTTT. Its translation is CASSYSSPPGNQPQHF.

The chain has TRBV27 and TRBJ1-6, with 8 positions matching TRBD1. Unmatched junction bases numbered 13, after V lost 3 bases and J lost 9 bases. Germline V gives CDR1 MNHEY, CDR2 SMNVEV (reference sequence). The CDR3 covers 17 residues. The CDR3 coding sequence is TGTGCCAGCAGTTTTTGGTTGTCGACAGGGGTGAGTTCACCCCTCCACTTT. Translation gives CASSFWLSTGVSSPLHF.

The chain has TRBV11-2 and TRBJ2-2, with TRBD1 matching over 10 bases. The CDR3 contains 15 residues. Germline CDR1 and CDR2: SGHAT and FQNNGV. V lost 3 bases to trimming and J lost 6 bases; unmatched junction nucleotides: 4. The CDR3 sequence is CASSFPGQGSGELFF. The CDR3 nucleotides read TGTGCCAGCAGCTTTCCGGGACAGGGGTCCGGGGAGCTGTTTTTT.

The chain joins TRBV29-1 to TRBJ2-3, with TRBD2 as a possible D gene (5 bases). The V and J ends lost 2 bases and 3 bases respectively, with 12 bases between them. CDR1 SQVTM and CDR2 ANQGSEA come from the germline V gene. The CDR3 runs 14 residues. The CDR3 is CSVEFVGETDTQYF. In DNA, the CDR3 is TGCAGCGTTGAATTTGTGGGAGAGACAGATACGCAGTATTTT.

This clone came up a few times. The V and J genes are TRBV6-5 and TRBJ1-5, with D perhaps TRBD1 (6 bases). CDR1 is MNHEY, CDR2 SVGAGI, per germline. The CDR3 sequence is 13 residues long. V shed 10 bases and J shed 3 bases, with 13 bases lying between them. The CDR3 nucleotides read TGTGCCACCAGACGACAGGCCAATCAGCCCCAGCATTTT. This gives the protein CATRRQANQPQHF.

V and J are TRBV7-2 and TRBJ1-2, with unresolved D. Germline CDR1 reads SGHTA; CDR2 reads FQGNSA. This CDR3 spans 14 amino acids. V lost 5 bases and J 5 bases, leaving 15 bases between the germline ends. The CDR3 is CASSLPGAEYGYTF. The CDR3 nucleotides are TGTGCCAGCAGCCTCCCAGGTGCCGAATATGGCTACACCTTC.

The chain is built from TRBV4-1 and TRBJ2-2; TRBD2 matches 8 bases. Germline V lookup: CDR1 MGHRA, CDR2 YSYEKL. This CDR3 comprises 17 residues. V lost 0 bases and J lost 5; bases outside the gene matches: 8. CDR3 bases: TGCGCCAGCAGCCAAGAATGGAGCGGGGGCCGGACCGGGGAGCTGTTTTTT. Residues: CASSQEWSGGRTGELFF.

The rearrangement uses TRBV3-1 (or the pseudogene TRBV3-2) and TRBJ1-3; 10 positions match TRBD1. The J segment lost 0 bases and the V segment lost 2 bases, leaving 7 bases of the junction unmatched. The length of the CDR3 is 18 residues. Germline V lookup: CDR1 LGHDT, CDR2 YNNKEL (reference sequence). In DNA, the CDR3 is TGTGCCAGCAGCCAAAGGGGGACAGGGGCCAGCTCTGGAAACACCATATATTTT. It encodes CASSQRGTGASSGNTIYF.

The chain has TRBV29-1 and TRBJ1-1; D is unclear. The CDR3 consists of 14 residues. Trimming stripped 1 base from V and 4 bases from J, with 13 bases between. Germline lookup yields CDR1 SQVTM and CDR2 ANQGSEA. CDR3 sequence (DNA): TGCAGCGTTGAAGTCCCCCGGTTCTTCACTGAAGCTTTCTTT. Translated, it gives CSVEVPRFFTEAFF.

The CDR3 loop is CAISESSPSSYNSPLHF. The CDR3 DNA sequence: TGTGCCATCAGTGAGTCGTCACCGAGCTCCTATAATTCACCCCTCCACTTT. The J gene is TRBJ1-6, the V gene TRBV10-3; D not resolved. V was trimmed by 0 bases and J by 0 bases, leaving 9 bases between them. Germline CDR1 reads ENHRY; CDR2 reads SYGVKD. The CDR3 covers 17 residues.

The V call is TRBV28, the J call TRBJ1-6; possible D gene TRBD1, 6 bases. V lost 1 base, J lost 6 bases, and 16 bases lay in between. Looked up from germline, CDR1 is MDHEN and CDR2 is SYDVKM. The CDR3 has 17 residues. This CDR3 is CASSLFPGQNSNSPLHF. CDR3 DNA sequence: TGTGCCAGCAGTTTATTCCCGGGACAAAACTCTAATTCACCCCTCCACTTT. Drawing the rest from reference TRBV28 and TRBJ1-6, the complete variable domain is DVKVTQSSRYLVKRTGEKVFLECVQDMDHENMFWYRQDPGLGLRLIYFSYDVKMKEKGDIPEGYSVSREKKERFSLILESASTNQTSMYLCASSLFPGQNSNSPLHFGNGTRLTVT.

This chain connects TRBV6-5 to TRBJ2-7; D may be TRBD2 (7 bases). This CDR3 spans 12 amino acids. Per the germline V gene, CDR1 is MNHEY and CDR2 is SVGAGI. V was shortened by 10 bases and J by 2 bases, with 12 bases between the two germline ends. This CDR3 is CATPGGPYEQYF. CDR3 bases: TGTGCCACTCCCGGGGGGCCCTACGAGCAGTACTTC.

The V call is TRBV6-5, the J call TRBJ2-1; D call uncertain. Germline CDR1 is MNHEY and CDR2 is SVGAGI. CDR3 size: 12 residues. V was trimmed by 5 bases and J by 14 bases, leaving 16 bases between them. In DNA form, the CDR3 reads TGTGCCAGCAGTCGAGTCACGCAGGTAGAGTTCTTC. Its translation: CASSRVTQVEFF.

This sequence joins TRBV3-1 (or the pseudogene TRBV3-2) and TRBJ1-5; no firm D call. The CDR3 runs 15 residues. Trimming pared 4 bases from V and 0 bases from J, leaving 10 bases between. CDR1 and CDR2 from the germline V gene are LGHDT and YNNKEL (reference sequence). CDR3 amino acids: CASSPDGNSNQPQHF. In DNA form, the CDR3 reads TGTGCCAGCAGCCCAGACGGGAATAGCAATCAGCCCCAGCATTTT.

The chain employs TRBV19 and TRBJ2-4; D perhaps matches TRBD2 (5 bases). CDR1 is LNHDA and CDR2 is SQIVND in the germline V gene (reference sequence). The V gene lost 3 bases and the J gene lost 1 base, with 10 bases spanning the gap. CDR3 length: 15 residues. The CDR3 sequence is CASSIGWEAKNIQYF. The CDR3, as DNA: TGTGCCAGTAGTATTGGGTGGGAGGCCAAAAACATTCAGTACTTC. Using reference TRBV19 and TRBJ2-4 for the parts outside the CDR3, the full variable domain is DGGITQSPKYLFRKEGQNVTLSCEQNLNHDAMYWYRQDPGQGLRLIYYSQIVNDFQKGDIAEGYSVSREKKESFPLTVTSAQKNPTAFYLCASSIGWEAKNIQYFGAGTRLSVL.

The rearrangement links TRBV7-9 to TRBJ2-5; 14 nucleotides line up with TRBD2. The CDR3 totals 17 residues. Germline loops: CDR1 SEHNR, CDR2 FQNEAQ (reference sequence). V lost 4 bases, J lost 4 bases, and 8 bases stayed unmatched. The CDR3 DNA is TGTGCCAGCAGCTCCCTGGGACTAGCGGGAGTAAGAGAGACCCAGTACTTC. It codes for CASSSLGLAGVRETQYF.

The chain is built from TRBV11-2 and TRBJ1-6; possible D gene TRBD1, 5 bases. The length of the CDR3 is 14 residues. Germline V CDR1 and CDR2: SGHAT, FQNNGV. With 1 base removed from V and 5 bases from J, the gap between germline ends came to 6 bases. CDR3 sequence (DNA): TGTGCCAGCAGCTTAGCAGGGAATAATTCACCCCTCCACTTT. Its translation: CASSLAGNNSPLHF.

This clone was seen at least ten times. V usage is TRBV7-2 and J usage is TRBJ1-5; TRBD1 matches at 7 bases. This CDR3 has 13 amino acids. V gave up 2 bases and J gave up 7 bases; unmatched junction bases: 2. In germline, CDR1 is SGHTA, CDR2 FQGNSA. Written as DNA, the CDR3 is TGTGCCAGCAGCTTACGACAGGGACAGCCCCAGCATTTT. Translation gives CASSLRQGQPQHF.

The V and J genes are TRBV4-1 and TRBJ2-7; 10 bases are shared with TRBD1. Germline-derived CDR1 and CDR2 are MGHRA and YSYEKL. The trim removed 4 bases at V and 2 bases at J, leaving 5 bases unmatched. The CDR3 runs 15 residues. The chain's CDR3 is CASSRGQGGAYEQYF. DNA for the CDR3: TGCGCCAGCAGCCGTGGACAGGGGGGGGCCTACGAGCAGTACTTC.

The chain is built from TRBV15 and TRBJ1-5; no clear D. There are 16 residues in the CDR3. CDR1 is LNHNV, CDR2 YYDKDF, per germline (reference sequence). Trimming took off 5 bases at V and 7 bases at J, with 21 bases between the two ends. The CDR3 protein is CATSRTRQSGEQPQHF. The CDR3 region has the DNA TGTGCCACCAGCCGGACCAGACAATCCGGGGAACAGCCCCAGCATTTT.

The gene calls are TRBV27 and TRBJ2-7; D possibly corresponds to TRBD1 (5 bases). The CDR3 sequence is 15 residues long. The germline CDR1 and CDR2 sequences are MNHEY and SMNVEV (reference sequence). With 4 bases removed from V and 2 bases from J, the gap between germline ends came to 15 bases. CDR3 protein: CASSSQGNQPYEQYF. The CDR3 DNA reads TGTGCCAGCAGTTCGCAGGGAAACCAGCCCTACGAGCAGTACTTC.

The chain uses TRBV12-5 and TRBJ1-4; maybe TRBD1 (6 bases). This CDR3 has 14 residues. Germline loops: CDR1 LGHNT, CDR2 FRNRAP. The V and J ends lost 4 bases and 7 bases respectively, with 13 bases between them. The CDR3: CASGSGGGSEKLFF. For the CDR3, the DNA is TGTGCTAGTGGTTCCGGGGGGGGCAGTGAAAAACTGTTTTTT.

This clone was seen just once. This rearrangement joins TRBV27 to TRBJ2-7, with 7 bases fitting TRBD2. Per germline, CDR1 MNHEY and CDR2 SMNVEV (reference sequence). The junction had 1 base not matched to a gene; V was cut back by 2 bases and J by 3 bases. The length of the CDR3 is 13 residues. CDR3 amino acids: CASSLGGVYEQYF. In DNA form, the CDR3 reads TGTGCCAGCAGTTTAGGGGGGGTCTACGAGCAGTACTTC.

This clone was counted once. The chain is built from TRBV11-2 and TRBJ1-4; no clear D. With 1 base removed from V and 5 bases from J, the gap between germline ends came to 5 bases. The length of the CDR3 is 13 residues. Per the germline V gene, CDR1 is SGHAT and CDR2 is FQNNGV. CDR3 protein: CASSLALNEKLFF. The CDR3 nucleotides read TGTGCCAGCAGCTTAGCTCTAAATGAAAAACTGTTTTTT.

This clone has more than one count but fewer than ten. This chain links TRBV6-5 with TRBJ1-1, with D unresolved. The CDR3 loop spans 13 amino acids. The germline V gene encodes CDR1 MNHEY and CDR2 SVGAGI. Trimming removed 5 bases at V and 1 base at J, with 8 bases between. CDR3 sequence (DNA): TGTGCCAGCAGTACCCGACAGAACACTGAAGCTTTCTTT. It yields the protein CASSTRQNTEAFF.

J is TRBJ1-5 and V is TRBV2; D gene uncertain. Germline V gives CDR1 SNHLY, CDR2 FYNNEI. Trimming left V 3 bases short and J 6 bases short, with 12 bases between. The CDR3 is 14 residues long. The CDR3 DNA follows: TGTGCCAGCAGTGACGCGGGATTAGGTCAGCCCCAGCATTTT. Its translation is CASSDAGLGQPQHF.

The chain uses TRBV4-2 and TRBJ1-2; D perhaps matches TRBD1 (5 bases). Looked up from germline, CDR1 is LGHNA and CDR2 is YNFKEQ. V shed 1 base and J shed 6 bases, with 9 bases lying between them. The CDR3 has 13 residues. CDR3 DNA: TGTGCCAGCAGCCAAGCAGGGTTTGATGGCTACACCTTC. Amino acids: CASSQAGFDGYTF.